This is a list of T cell receptor beta chains from one sample in a study of OX40 agonist ivuxolimab in advanced cancers. Here immunoSEQ multiplex PCR was the method, and the copy in TCRdb shows in-frame clones only, minus some. The table lists some 86,000 clones, about 86% of them singletons, with 6.5% in the top ten. The material was CD4+ or CD8+ T cells sorted from blood, obtained in a trial of the OX40 agonist ivuxolimab. These TCRs come from an adult with an advanced solid tumor such as melanoma, head and neck, liver or kidney cancer. Both conserved end residues are trimmed from each CDR3. Each record gives: D gene, V gene, clone size, J gene, CDR3 protein. D genes are given only for firm matches. Clone size, where shown, is once, few, many, or a class for clones that have expanded.

D gene: .; V gene: TRBV25-1; clone size: .; J gene: TRBJ1-2; CDR3 protein: ASSEYDGGYT
D gene: .; V gene: TRBV2; clone size: .; J gene: TRBJ2-5; CDR3 protein: ASSGEKDGLYQETQY
D gene: TRBD1; V gene: TRBV15; clone size: medium-sized; J gene: TRBJ2-5; CDR3 protein: ATSRGRGLQETQY
D gene: TRBD2; V gene: TRBV18; clone size: .; J gene: TRBJ2-7; CDR3 protein: ASSPGTSGNYEQY
D gene: .; V gene: TRBV10-2; clone size: .; J gene: TRBJ2-1; CDR3 protein: ASRGGGYNEQF
D gene: TRBD1; V gene: TRBV7-8; clone size: once; J gene: TRBJ1-1; CDR3 protein: ASSTFRTGLAEAF
D gene: TRBD2; V gene: TRBV27; clone size: .; J gene: TRBJ2-1; CDR3 protein: ASSTRTSGGDFNEQF
D gene: TRBD2; V gene: TRBV19; clone size: .; J gene: TRBJ2-1; CDR3 protein: ASSSGLAGGRHNEQF
D gene: .; V gene: TRBV5-1; clone size: .; J gene: TRBJ2-2; CDR3 protein: ASSPYHHTGELF
D gene: .; V gene: TRBV11-2; clone size: .; J gene: TRBJ1-1; CDR3 protein: ASSRQKGSEAF
D gene: .; V gene: TRBV2; clone size: .; J gene: TRBJ1-1; CDR3 protein: ASSEAPRVETEAF
D gene: .; V gene: TRBV11-2; clone size: .; J gene: TRBJ2-7; CDR3 protein: ASSLRTMSYEQY
D gene: .; V gene: TRBV30; clone size: .; J gene: TRBJ1-2; CDR3 protein: AWSPPLTGGYT
D gene: .; V gene: TRBV2; clone size: .; J gene: TRBJ1-4; CDR3 protein: ASSEAGAGVEKLF
D gene: .; V gene: TRBV11-2; clone size: .; J gene: TRBJ1-3; CDR3 protein: ASSPGGNTIY
D gene: .; V gene: TRBV19; clone size: .; J gene: TRBJ1-1; CDR3 protein: ASPAGFEAF
D gene: TRBD2; V gene: TRBV7-3; clone size: .; J gene: TRBJ2-3; CDR3 protein: ASSLKGRTLGTSGSRDTQY
D gene: .; V gene: TRBV7-3; clone size: once; J gene: TRBJ2-3; CDR3 protein: ASSPGGSPRTDTQY
D gene: .; V gene: TRBV5-1; clone size: .; J gene: TRBJ2-3; CDR3 protein: ASSYNGQSEAQY
D gene: TRBD2; V gene: TRBV18; clone size: .; J gene: TRBJ2-5; CDR3 protein: ASSPEASGGPLFQETQY
D gene: TRBD2; V gene: TRBV18; clone size: .; J gene: TRBJ2-1; CDR3 protein: ASSPSASGGSEQF
D gene: .; V gene: TRBV19; clone size: .; J gene: TRBJ2-3; CDR3 protein: ASSIVGARTDTQY
D gene: .; V gene: TRBV5-8; clone size: .; J gene: TRBJ2-5; CDR3 protein: ASSPDRRETQY
D gene: TRBD1; V gene: TRBV7-6; clone size: .; J gene: TRBJ1-5; CDR3 protein: ASSFGTGGNQPQH
D gene: .; V gene: TRBV4-1; clone size: once; J gene: TRBJ1-1; CDR3 protein: ASSQALGQNTEAF
D gene: .; V gene: TRBV19; clone size: few; J gene: TRBJ2-4; CDR3 protein: ASRVQGSNIQY
D gene: .; V gene: TRBV19; clone size: .; J gene: TRBJ2-2; CDR3 protein: ASSRDWAGELF
D gene: .; V gene: TRBV4-3; clone size: .; J gene: TRBJ2-2; CDR3 protein: ASSQDTYSGTGELF
D gene: .; V gene: TRBV11-2; clone size: .; J gene: TRBJ1-2; CDR3 protein: ASSLDLDGLGYT
D gene: .; V gene: TRBV7-9; clone size: .; J gene: TRBJ1-3; CDR3 protein: ASSRDFNTIY
D gene: .; V gene: TRBV4-3; clone size: .; J gene: TRBJ2-1; CDR3 protein: ASSHTAGFNEQF
D gene: .; V gene: TRBV27; clone size: .; J gene: TRBJ2-2; CDR3 protein: ASSLRTPPGELF
D gene: .; V gene: TRBV29-1; clone size: .; J gene: TRBJ1-2; CDR3 protein: SVVPTWQGPNYGYT
D gene: .; V gene: TRBV18; clone size: .; J gene: TRBJ1-5; CDR3 protein: ASSAGVVSNQPQH
D gene: .; V gene: TRBV5-1; clone size: .; J gene: TRBJ2-5; CDR3 protein: ASSSGRTQETQY
D gene: TRBD1; V gene: TRBV5-1; clone size: .; J gene: TRBJ1-6; CDR3 protein: ASSSVHSGTGINSPLH
D gene: .; V gene: TRBV7-8; clone size: few; J gene: TRBJ1-2; CDR3 protein: ASSLWVGGDGYT
D gene: .; V gene: TRBV30; clone size: .; J gene: TRBJ1-1; CDR3 protein: AWSLQRAMNTEAF
D gene: .; V gene: TRBV6-5; clone size: .; J gene: TRBJ2-7; CDR3 protein: ASSRRGLPYEQY
D gene: .; V gene: TRBV11-2; clone size: .; J gene: TRBJ1-2; CDR3 protein: ASSPTLNYGYT
D gene: .; V gene: TRBV7-6; clone size: .; J gene: TRBJ2-2; CDR3 protein: ASSLDRGATGELF
D gene: .; V gene: TRBV19; clone size: .; J gene: TRBJ1-5; CDR3 protein: ASRPTETSNQPQH
D gene: .; V gene: TRBV5-1; clone size: .; J gene: TRBJ2-2; CDR3 protein: ASSFRETGELF
D gene: TRBD1; V gene: TRBV5-4; clone size: .; J gene: TRBJ2-2; CDR3 protein: ASSLGWLKTGGTGELF
D gene: .; V gene: TRBV27; clone size: once; J gene: TRBJ1-1; CDR3 protein: ASRSWGKNTEAF
D gene: TRBD1; V gene: TRBV2; clone size: .; J gene: TRBJ2-7; CDR3 protein: ASSGPGQGTEQY
D gene: TRBD2; V gene: TRBV4-2; clone size: .; J gene: TRBJ2-7; CDR3 protein: ASSQTAGGKNEQY
D gene: .; V gene: TRBV5-6; clone size: once; J gene: TRBJ1-2; CDR3 protein: ASSLGYGYT
D gene: .; V gene: TRBV14; clone size: .; J gene: TRBJ1-3; CDR3 protein: ASSQGSRSGNTIY
D gene: .; V gene: TRBV29-1; clone size: .; J gene: TRBJ2-4; CDR3 protein: SVEATALAKNIQY
D gene: .; V gene: TRBV19; clone size: .; J gene: TRBJ2-7; CDR3 protein: ASSIGGADAYEQY
D gene: TRBD1; V gene: TRBV4-2; clone size: .; J gene: TRBJ2-2; CDR3 protein: ASSEAPRQGATTGELF
D gene: .; V gene: TRBV2; clone size: .; J gene: TRBJ2-2; CDR3 protein: ASSTRNTGELF
D gene: .; V gene: TRBV18; clone size: .; J gene: TRBJ1-5; CDR3 protein: ASSLGGGHSNQPQH